Each of the 14 T cell receptor beta chains below was sequenced from the same sample in a study of blood T cell repertoires in COVID-19. TCRdb keeps only in-frame clones here, not all; method: immunoSEQ multiplex PCR. The sample lists over 200,000 clones; 70% to 90% were seen once. Sequenced: peripheral blood. All receptors derive from a man younger than 45 with COVID-19, enrolled during active disease.

The chain employs TRBV6-5 and TRBJ1-1; D perhaps matches TRBD1 (6 bases). Deletions cut 5 bases from V and 1 base from J, with 11 bases between. CDR1 and CDR2 (germline): MNHEY, SVGAGI. The CDR3 loop spans 14 amino acids. For the CDR3, the DNA is TGTGCCAGCAGTCTACAGGGTTCGAACACTGAAGCTTTCTTT. This translates into CASSLQGSNTEAFF.

This rearrangement joins TRBV29-1 to TRBJ2-3; 13 bases line up with TRBD2. Germline CDR1 reads SQVTM; CDR2 reads ANQGSEA. This CDR3 has 15 amino acids. V dropped 2 bases and J dropped 6; count of bases not matched to a gene: 5. The CDR3 nucleotides are TGCAGCGTTGAAAGAAGACTAGCGGGAGGCGATACGCAGTATTTT. It codes for CSVERRLAGGDTQYF.

This CDR3 reads CASSNWGQETIHSLYEQYF. The CDR3 DNA is TGTGCCAGCAGTAACTGGGGGCAGGAAACTATCCACAGCCTCTACGAGCAGTACTTC. The chain recombines TRBV6-2 or TRBV6-3 with TRBJ2-7; D is possibly TRBD1 (6 bases). The CDR3 contains 19 residues. Per germline, CDR1 MNHEY and CDR2 SVGEGT. Trimming removed 5 bases from V and 3 bases from J, with 29 bases in between.

This chain joins TRBV7-3 and TRBJ2-4; the match to TRBD1 covers 8 bases. The germline CDR1 and CDR2 sequences are SGHTA and FQGTGA. The V gene end was trimmed by 1 base and the J gene end by 14 bases; junction bases not matched to a gene: 7. This CDR3 spans 13 amino acids. CDR3 protein: CASSLMAGQEEYF. CDR3 coding DNA: TGTGCCAGCAGCTTAATGGCGGGACAGGAGGAGTACTTC.

The rearrangement links TRBV4-3 to TRBJ2-6, with D possibly being TRBD2 (5 bases). The CDR3 is 19 residues long. Looked up from germline, CDR1 is LGHNA and CDR2 is YSLEER. V lost 0 bases to trimming and J lost 0 bases, with 15 bases between them. CDR3 in amino acids: CASSQDWWTASSGANVLTF. CDR3 nucleotide sequence: TGCGCCAGCAGCCAAGATTGGTGGACTGCAAGCTCTGGGGCCAACGTCCTGACTTTC.

The rearrangement links TRBV29-1 to TRBJ2-7; 12 nucleotides match TRBD2. This CDR3 is 15 amino acids long. The junction had 13 bases not matched to a gene; V was cut back by 6 bases and J by 7 bases. Germline V gene sequence: CDR1 SQVTM, CDR2 ANQGSEA. This CDR3 is CSVYDLAGGQGEQYF. As DNA, the CDR3 is TGCAGCGTGTACGATCTAGCGGGAGGGCAGGGGGAGCAGTACTTC.

The rearrangement joins TRBV5-1 to TRBJ1-1; D unclear. Between the trimmed V and J ends, which lost 2 bases and 0 bases, there was a span of 11 bases. CDR3 length: 15 amino acids. CDR1 SGHRS and CDR2 YFSETQ come from the germline V gene. In DNA form, the CDR3 reads TGCGCCAGCAGCTTCCTGGATACAGTGAACACTGAAGCTTTCTTT. This gives the protein CASSFLDTVNTEAFF.

The chain is built from TRBV4-3 and TRBJ2-3; D gene ambiguous. Germline V CDR1 and CDR2: LGHNA, YSLEER. The germline V and J ends were trimmed by 1 base and 0 bases, with 5 bases remaining between them. This CDR3 is 14 amino acids long. The CDR3 protein is CASSQGQSTDTQYF. CDR3 coding DNA: TGCGCCAGCAGCCAAGGACAAAGCACAGATACGCAGTATTTT.

CDR3 bases: TGTGCCAGCAGTGACTCAGGGGGCGCGGGCGGCTACACCTTC. Protein: CASSDSGGAGGYTF. The rearrangement uses TRBV6-4 and TRBJ1-2; 7 bases are shared with TRBD1. CDR1 MRHNA and CDR2 SNTAGT come from the germline V gene. This CDR3 has 14 residues. Germline trimming cut 0 bases from V and 8 bases from J; bases unmatched to any gene: 6.

This clone was seen only once. The chain links TRBV30 to TRBJ2-7; D gene unclear. The CDR3 loop spans 13 amino acids. Trimming took off 0 bases at V and 4 bases at J, with 10 bases between the two ends. Germline CDR1 and CDR2: GTSNPN and SVGIG (reference sequence). The DNA of the CDR3 is TGTGCCTGGAGTGTGGGCAGTGATTACGAGCAGTACTTC. Its protein is CAWSVGSDYEQYF. The full variable domain, with the rest looked up from reference TRBV30 and TRBJ2-7, is SQTIHQWPATLVQPVGSPLSLECTVEGTSNPNLYWYRQAAGRGLQLLFYSVGIGQISSEVPQNLSASRPQDRQFILSSKKLLLSDSGFYLCAWSVGSDYEQYFGPGTRLTVT.

This chain links TRBV3-1 (or the pseudogene TRBV3-2) with TRBJ2-5, with 12 bases fitting TRBD2. V was pared by 0 bases and J by 4 bases, with 12 bases of the junction left unmatched. The CDR3 has 19 residues. Germline values: CDR1 LGHDT, CDR2 YNNKEL (reference sequence). CDR3 sequence reads: CASSQDQASGGALGETQYF. The CDR3 coding sequence is TGTGCCAGCAGCCAAGATCAGGCTAGCGGGGGGGCTTTAGGAGAGACCCAGTACTTC.

The chain carries TRBV4-2 and TRBJ2-1; D perhaps matches TRBD2 (5 bases). The CDR3 loop spans 15 amino acids. Germline V lookup: CDR1 LGHNA, CDR2 YNFKEQ. Trimming removed 0 bases at V and 13 bases at J, with 19 bases between. The CDR3 coding sequence is TGTGCCAGCAGCCAAGACGGTGGTACGGGAACGTACCAGTTCTTC. It yields the protein CASSQDGGTGTYQFF.

The genes are TRBV18 and TRBJ2-2; D possibly corresponds to TRBD2 (7 bases). CDR1 KGHSH and CDR2 LQKENI come from the germline V gene. This CDR3 region has 18 residues. Trimming pared 3 bases from V and 5 bases from J, leaving 22 bases between. For the CDR3, the DNA is TGTGCCAGCTCACCGGACTGGGGGCTAGCGGTCAATACCGGGGAGCTGTTTTTT. As protein: CASSPDWGLAVNTGELFF.

The chain is built from TRBV24-1 and TRBJ2-3; 9 bases fit TRBD1. This CDR3 has 16 amino acids. Trimming removed 4 bases from V and 0 bases from J; junction bases left unmatched: 4. Germline V CDR1 and CDR2: KGHDR, SFDVKD. CDR3: CATSEWGTGSTDTQYF. The CDR3 DNA reads TGTGCCACCAGTGAATGGGGGACAGGGAGCACAGATACGCAGTATTTT.